This paragraph covers one TCR beta chain sequence. Antigen specificity is unknown. Trimming took off 3 bases at V and 7 bases at J, with 16 bases between the two ends. CDR1 is LNHDA, CDR2 SQIVND, per germline (reference sequence). This CDR3 contains 14 residues. Construction of naive CD8 libraries employed about 17,000 to 1,100,000 sorted cells together with 10%, 30% or 50% RNA. Naive CD8 T cells were FACS-sorted by CD8+CD4-CCR7+CD45RA+ markers. These data originate in a study of molecular identifiers for immune sequencing clone quantification. The study, taken as a whole, reports: Investigators reportedly could detect spiked Jurkat TCR RNA from one cell among 950,000 or so naive cells.

Making the bulk TCR libraries relied on previously described methods and listed TCR primers. One entry per CDR3 protein, called by TCRdb with MiXCR from the PCR reads. The repertoire consists of roughly 630,000 distinct CDR3 sequences, with approximately 24% occurring once and the leading ten covering about 0.81%. The receptor's source is a human donor in good health. Some libraries in this study had Jurkat cell RNA spiked in. The sequenced sample was naive CD8+ T cells from blood, with Jurkat cell RNA spiked in. Indicated subset: FACS-sorted CD8+CD4-CCR7+CD45RA+ naive T cells. V and J are TRBV19 and TRBJ2-7; a possible D gene is TRBD1 (5 bases). This CDR3 is CASSIWGTGGEQYF. Here the CDR3 DNA reads TGTGCCAGTAGTATTTGGGGCACAGGTGGGGAGCAGTACTTC. The variable domain in full, with the rest retrieved from reference TRBV19 and TRBJ2-7, is DGGITQSPKYLFRKEGQNVTLSCEQNLNHDAMYWYRQDPGQGLRLIYYSQIVNDFQKGDIAEGYSVSREKKESFPLTVTSAQKNPTAFYLCASSIWGTGGEQYFGPGTRLTVT.